Below, 27 T cell receptor beta chains from the same sample are listed, as sequenced in a study of T cell changes during pregnancy in multiple sclerosis. Generated by immunoSEQ multiplex PCR, the TCRdb table keeps only in-frame clones and is missing some. Altogether fewer than 55,000 clones are present, around 92% being singletons, with the ten largest covering 0.95% to 1%. Sequenced here: peripheral blood, sampled after pregnancy. The receptors originated from a female donor with multiple sclerosis, enrolled in a pregnancy study.

The rearrangement links TRBV7-2 to TRBJ1-2, with 9 bases matching TRBD1. Germline V CDR1 and CDR2: SGHTA, FQGNSA. The CDR3 length is 16 residues. V lost 4 bases, J lost 7 bases, and 13 bases stayed unmatched. The CDR3 reads CASSYRGGQGGGGYTF. The CDR3 nucleotides read TGTGCCAGCAGCTACCGGGGGGGACAGGGCGGTGGTGGCTACACCTTC. The whole variable domain, remainder taken from reference TRBV7-2 and TRBJ1-2, is GAGVSQSPSNKVTEKGKDVELRCDPISGHTALYWYRQSLGQGLEFLIYFQGNSAPDKSGLPSDRFSAERTGGSVSTLTIQRTQQEDSAVYLCASSYRGGQGGGGYTFGSGTRLTVV.

This rearrangement joins TRBV29-1 to TRBJ1-3, with 9 bases identical to TRBD1. This CDR3 comprises 17 residues. The V gene end was trimmed by 6 bases and the J gene end by 0 bases; junction bases not matched to a gene: 12. Germline V gene lookup returns CDR1 SQVTM and CDR2 ANQGSEA. In DNA, the CDR3 is TGCAGCGTGATAGGGACAGGGCCCTCCTTCTCTGGAAACACCATATATTTT. It encodes CSVIGTGPSFSGNTIYF.

The chain recombines TRBV11-2 with TRBJ2-7; 7 bases match TRBD1. Per germline, CDR1 SGHAT and CDR2 FQNNGV. The V segment lost 4 bases and the J segment 2 bases; nucleotides outside the gene matches: 5. This CDR3 is 14 amino acids long. For the CDR3, the DNA is TGTGCCAGCAGCTACACAGACAGGGCCTACGAGCAGTACTTC. As protein: CASSYTDRAYEQYF. Filled out from reference TRBV11-2 and TRBJ2-7, the complete variable domain reads EAGVAQSPRYKIIEKRQSVAFWCNPISGHATLYWYQQILGQGPKLLIQFQNNGVVDDSQLPKDRFSAERLKGVDSTLKIQPAKLEDSAVYLCASSYTDRAYEQYFGPGTRLTVT.

CDR3 DNA: TGTGCCAGCAGCTTGGTCGGGGAGGGTACGAGGGGCTACACCTTC. Protein product: CASSLVGEGTRGYTF. V is TRBV5-8 and J is TRBJ1-2, with D hard to call. From germline, CDR1 is SGHTS and CDR2 YDEGEE. The V end lost 0 bases, the J end lost 8 bases, and 17 bases lay between the germline ends. The CDR3 is 15 residues long.

The chain employs TRBV7-2 and TRBJ2-5; 9 bases match TRBD2. Germline V gives CDR1 SGHTA, CDR2 FQGNSA. The CDR3 has 14 residues. The ends lost 4 bases at V and 4 bases at J; junction bases unmatched: 4. The CDR3 spells CASSSLAGRETQYF. The DNA of the CDR3 is TGTGCCAGCAGCTCCCTAGCGGGGAGAGAGACCCAGTACTTC.

The chain joins TRBV19 to TRBJ2-5, with 9 bases matching TRBD1. Losses at the gene ends were 6 bases for V and 5 bases for J; bases not matched to a gene: 22. CDR3 length: 19 amino acids. Germline V gene sequence: CDR1 LNHDA, CDR2 SQIVND (reference sequence). CDR3 in DNA: TGTGCCAGTAGCACACAAAGGGACAGGGTGACCTCCCGCCGGGAGACCCAGTACTTC. It is translated as CASSTQRDRVTSRRETQYF.

The CDR3 DNA sequence: TGTGCCAGCAGCTTAAGGGGGGGAGGTGAAGCTTTCTTT. Its protein is CASSLRGGGEAFF. The rearrangement links TRBV7-2 to TRBJ1-1; perhaps TRBD1 as D (6 bases). V was clipped by 2 bases and J by 7 bases, with 11 bases between them. Germline CDR1 and CDR2: SGHTA and FQGNSA. This CDR3 is 13 amino acids long.

The rearrangement links TRBV18 to TRBJ2-3; D might be TRBD2 (6 bases). Germline V lookup: CDR1 KGHSH, CDR2 LQKENI. Trimming cost V 3 bases and J 13 bases, with 14 bases left between them. CDR3 length: 12 residues. The CDR3 sequence: CASSPRDLGKYF. In DNA, the CDR3 is TGTGCCAGCTCACCGCGGGACTTGGGGAAGTATTTT.

V usage is TRBV4-3 and J usage is TRBJ2-7, with D possibly TRBD2 on 5 matching bases. The ends were cut back, 4 bases at V and 0 bases at J, with 13 bases in the middle. Germline V gene data show CDR1 as LGHNA and CDR2 as YSLEER. This CDR3 spans 15 amino acids. DNA for the CDR3: TGCGCCAGCAGCCGTCTTCGGGGTACCTCCTACGAGCAGTACTTC. Protein sequence: CASSRLRGTSYEQYF.

The J gene is TRBJ2-7, the V gene TRBV7-2; 8 positions match TRBD1. The CDR3 has 15 amino acids. CDR1 SGHTA and CDR2 FQGNSA come from the germline V gene. Trimming cost V 6 bases and J 2 bases; bases outside gene matches: 9. CDR3 DNA: TGTGCCAGCAGTCACGGACAGGGAATCACCTACGAGCAGTACTTC. It translates to CASSHGQGITYEQYF.

At least ten counts were recorded for this clone. The chain links TRBV6-4 to TRBJ2-1, with TRBD2 matching over 10 bases. The junction had 1 base not matched to a gene; V was cut back by 2 bases and J by 6 bases. The CDR3 extends over 14 amino acids. CDR1 is MRHNA, CDR2 SNTAGT, per germline. As DNA, the CDR3 is TGTGCCAGCAGTGACAGCGGGGGGGCCAATGAGCAGTTCTTC. Protein product: CASSDSGGANEQFF.

This chain links TRBV4-1 with TRBJ2-2; the match to TRBD2 covers 7 bases. The CDR3 sequence is 17 residues long. The trim removed 0 bases at V and 6 bases at J, leaving 10 bases unmatched. Germline V gene lookup returns CDR1 MGHRA and CDR2 YSYEKL. CDR3 coding DNA: TGCGCCAGCAGCCAAGATCAGGCTAGCGGCTTGGCCGGGGAGCTGTTTTTT. Its translation is CASSQDQASGLAGELFF.

The chain links TRBV5-1 to TRBJ1-6; 9 nucleotides match TRBD1. The CDR3 has 15 amino acids. With 3 bases clipped from V and 10 bases from J, the junction kept 8 bases outside the gene matches. Germline-derived CDR1 and CDR2 are SGHRS and YFSETQ. This CDR3 is CASSWTGTGNSPLHF. DNA for the CDR3: TGCGCCAGCAGCTGGACCGGGACAGGGAACTCACCCCTCCACTTT.

V gene TRBV11-3 combines with J gene TRBJ2-5; D perhaps matches TRBD1 (5 bases). V lost 3 bases to trimming and J lost 7 bases, with 9 bases between them. Germline loops: CDR1 SGHNT, CDR2 YENEEA. The CDR3 totals 12 residues. The CDR3 DNA follows: TGTGCCAGCAGCTTGCAGGGTTCGACCCAGTACTTC. Translation: CASSLQGSTQYF.

The table lists this clone with a count of one. The CDR3: CASSSEQGNYEQYF. For the CDR3, the DNA is TGTGCCAGCAGTTCCGAACAGGGCAACTACGAGCAGTACTTC. This sequence joins TRBV2 and TRBJ2-7, with a weak D call TRBD1 (6 bases). V shed 5 bases and J shed 3 bases, with 14 bases lying between them. The CDR3 is 14 amino acids. Germline-derived CDR1 and CDR2 are SNHLY and FYNNEI.

The V gene is TRBV9, the J gene TRBJ2-2; TRBD2 might be the D (6 bases). In germline, CDR1 is SGDLS, CDR2 YYNGEE. Deletions cut 4 bases from V and 0 bases from J, with 16 bases between. The CDR3 length is 17 residues. The CDR3 is CASSTPIAETNTGELFF. The CDR3 DNA is TGTGCCAGCAGCACTCCCATAGCGGAAACGAACACCGGGGAGCTGTTTTTT. Variable domain in full (rest from reference TRBV9 and TRBJ2-2): DSGVTQTPKHLITATGQRVTLRCSPRSGDLSVYWYQQSLDQGLQFLIQYYNGEERAKGNILERFSAQQFPDLHSELNLSSLELGDSALYFCASSTPIAETNTGELFFGEGSRLTVL.

This chain uses TRBV29-1 with TRBJ2-5, with TRBD1 matching 9 bases. Germline loops: CDR1 SQVTM, CDR2 ANQGSEA. The trim removed 4 bases at V and 1 base at J, leaving 4 bases unmatched. This CDR3 contains 14 residues. The CDR3 loop reads CSVVTGGAQETQYF. The CDR3 DNA sequence: TGCAGCGTTGTCACAGGGGGCGCCCAAGAGACCCAGTACTTC.

This chain uses TRBV18 with TRBJ2-1; tentatively, D is TRBD2 (5 bases). The V gene lost 3 bases and the J gene lost 6 bases, with 18 bases spanning the gap. The CDR3 sequence is 16 residues long. Germline values: CDR1 KGHSH, CDR2 LQKENI. The CDR3 loop is CASSPGRFRPINEQFF. CDR3 DNA: TGTGCCAGCTCACCGGGGAGATTTAGACCCATCAATGAGCAGTTCTTC.

The V gene is TRBV5-6, the J gene TRBJ1-6; no firm D call. Germline CDR1 reads SGHDT; CDR2 reads YYEEEE. There are 15 residues in the CDR3. V was shortened by 1 base and J by 6 bases, with 11 bases between the two germline ends. CDR3 bases: TGTGCCAGCAGCTTGCCCGGACTGGGTAATTCACCCCTCCACTTT. This translates into CASSLPGLGNSPLHF.

This clone was recorded only once. This chain uses TRBV11-2 with TRBJ2-7, with 7 bases aligning to TRBD2. Per the germline V gene, CDR1 is SGHAT and CDR2 is FQNNGV. The trim removed 1 base at V and 4 bases at J, leaving 1 base unmatched. This CDR3 spans 13 amino acids. Written as DNA, the CDR3 is TGTGCCAGCAGCTTAGGACTAGCATACGAGCAGTACTTC. This codes for CASSLGLAYEQYF.

This clone occurred a few times. The chain links TRBV2 to TRBJ1-5; D unclear. Trimming took off 4 bases at V and 11 bases at J, with 9 bases between the two ends. Germline CDR1 is SNHLY and CDR2 is FYNNEI. The CDR3 has 11 amino acids. In DNA, the CDR3 is TGTGCCAGCAGTGTGGAGTGGGCCCAGCATTTT. This encodes CASSVEWAQHF.

The J gene is TRBJ2-6, the V gene TRBV14; perhaps TRBD2 as D (7 bases). Germline V gene data show CDR1 as SGHDN and CDR2 as FVKESK. V was clipped by 2 bases and J by 2 bases, with 13 bases between them. This CDR3 is 17 amino acids long. Here the CDR3 reads CASSQLGGGTGANVLTF. CDR3 coding DNA: TGTGCCAGCAGCCAATTAGGGGGGGGCACTGGGGCCAACGTCCTGACTTTC.

The chain uses TRBV4-3 and TRBJ2-7; perhaps TRBD2 as D (6 bases). This CDR3 contains 15 residues. CDR1 is LGHNA and CDR2 is YSLEER in the germline V gene. Trimming pared 4 bases from V and 3 bases from J, leaving 16 bases between. DNA for the CDR3: TGCGCCAGCAGCCTCGATGGGGGAGGCCTCTACGAGCAGTACTTC. It encodes CASSLDGGGLYEQYF.

The chain employs TRBV11-2 and TRBJ1-1; 7 bases are a match to TRBD1. With 5 bases clipped from V and 4 bases from J, the junction kept 7 bases outside the gene matches. CDR1 is SGHAT, CDR2 FQNNGV, per germline. CDR3 length: 14 residues. The CDR3 DNA reads as TGTGCCAGCAGCGCCTCTCAGGGGGGCACTGAAGCTTTCTTT. It is translated as CASSASQGGTEAFF.

J is TRBJ1-5 and V is TRBV12-5; D is unclear. There are 15 residues in the CDR3. V lost 5 bases and J 0 bases, leaving 11 bases between the germline ends. CDR1 is LGHNT and CDR2 is FRNRAP in the germline V gene. This CDR3 reads CASGLDLNSNQPQHF. In DNA form, the CDR3 reads TGTGCTAGTGGTCTGGACCTAAATAGCAATCAGCCCCAGCATTTT.

The chain has TRBV9 and TRBJ2-3, with TRBD1 matching 7 bases. In germline, CDR1 is SGDLS, CDR2 YYNGEE. Trimming cost V 2 bases and J 0 bases; bases outside gene matches: 9. This CDR3 spans 17 amino acids. This CDR3 is CASSVRGQLWSTDTQYF. DNA of the CDR3: TGTGCCAGCAGCGTTCGGGGACAGCTGTGGAGCACAGATACGCAGTATTTT.

The rearrangement uses TRBV6-1 and TRBJ1-4; 9 nucleotides agree with TRBD1. Looked up from germline, CDR1 is MNHNS and CDR2 is SASEGT. V shed 4 bases, J shed 4 bases, and the junction held 4 bases outside the gene matches. The CDR3 length is 15 residues. CDR3 DNA: TGTGCCAGCAGTGGGCAGGACAGGGGTAATGAAAAACTGTTTTTT. Protein: CASSGQDRGNEKLFF.